Following are 19 T cell receptor beta chains from one sample sequenced in a study of T cell changes during pregnancy in multiple sclerosis. Sequencing was performed with immunoSEQ multiplex PCR; in TCRdb, only in-frame clones are kept and a portion is missing. This table holds 55,000 to 75,000 clones, around 92% found once. Material: peripheral blood, obtained after pregnancy. These receptors were obtained from a female donor in good health, enrolled as a control in a pregnancy study.

The V gene is TRBV29-1, the J gene TRBJ1-2; TRBD1 aligns across 8 bases. The CDR3 spans 14 residues. Germline V gives CDR1 SQVTM, CDR2 ANQGSEA. V gave up 7 bases and J gave up 4 bases; unmatched junction bases: 11. CDR3 sequence: CSATGTGRSYGYTF. The CDR3 nucleotides are TGCAGCGCCACCGGGACAGGCCGATCCTATGGCTACACCTTC.

The chain uses TRBV10-3 and TRBJ2-5; D remains ambiguous. The CDR3 spans 13 residues. V lost 5 bases and J lost 0, with 7 bases in between. Germline CDR1 and CDR2: ENHRY and SYGVKD. CDR3 region: CAISSHNQETQYF. The CDR3 region has the DNA TGTGCCATCAGTTCCCACAACCAAGAGACCCAGTACTTC.

The CDR3: CATSRSRDTQYF. The CDR3 DNA sequence: TGTGCCACCAGCAGATCGAGGGATACGCAGTATTTT. The chain joins TRBV15 to TRBJ2-3; D call uncertain. Germline values: CDR1 LNHNV, CDR2 YYDKDF (reference sequence). CDR3 length equals 12 residues. The germline V and J ends were trimmed by 2 bases and 6 bases, with 6 bases remaining between them.

The chain combines TRBV6-5 with TRBJ2-7; D unresolved. The CDR3 length is 15 residues. V lost 0 bases to trimming and J lost 0 bases, with 9 bases between them. The germline V gene encodes CDR1 MNHEY and CDR2 SVGAGI. DNA for the CDR3: TGTGCCAGCAGTTACTCGATACAGTTCTCCTACGAGCAGTACTTC. It translates to CASSYSIQFSYEQYF.

The chain recombines TRBV7-8 with TRBJ1-1, with TRBD1 as a possible D gene (5 bases). The CDR3 runs to 12 residues. The V gene's germline CDR1 is SGHVS and CDR2 FQNEAQ. The V and J ends lost 8 bases and 6 bases respectively, with 13 bases between them. The CDR3 DNA sequence: TGTGCCAGCTTCGGGGGTGGCGCTGAAGCTTTCTTT. Its translation is CASFGGGAEAFF. Combining the CDR3 with reference TRBV7-8 and TRBJ1-1 gives the whole variable domain GAGVSQSPRYKVAKRGQDVALRCDPISGHVSLFWYQQALGQGPEFLTYFQNEAQLDKSGLPSDRFFAERPEGSVSTLKIQRTQQEDSAVYLCASFGGGAEAFFGQGTRLTVV.

The chain joins TRBV7-9 to TRBJ1-2; D call uncertain. The CDR3 is 13 amino acids. Germline V gives CDR1 SEHNR, CDR2 FQNEAQ (reference sequence). Trimming shortened V by 7 bases and J by 3 bases, and 12 bases separated the two germline ends. CDR3 sequence (DNA): TGTGCCAGCATGATTGACACCTACTATGGCTACACCTTC. This codes for CASMIDTYYGYTF.

This clone was counted once. The gene calls are TRBV5-1 and TRBJ2-2; 11 nucleotides agree with TRBD2. There are 16 residues in the CDR3. V dropped 3 bases and J dropped 7; count of bases not matched to a gene: 8. The germline V gene has CDR1 SGHRS and CDR2 YFSETQ. The CDR3 is CASSSRLAGSGGELFF. The CDR3 DNA reads as TGCGCCAGCAGCTCCCGACTAGCGGGGTCGGGCGGGGAGCTGTTTTTT. Filled out from reference TRBV5-1 and TRBJ2-2, the complete variable domain reads KAGVTQTPRYLIKTRGQQVTLSCSPISGHRSVSWYQQTPGQGLQFLFEYFSETQRNKGNFPGRFSGRQFSNSRSEMNVSTLELGDSALYLCASSSRLAGSGGELFFGEGSRLTVL.

The chain has TRBV4-1 and TRBJ2-7; 7 bases are a match to TRBD2. Germline V gene data show CDR1 as MGHRA and CDR2 as YSYEKL. This CDR3 comprises 17 residues. V shed 4 bases, J shed 6 bases, and the junction held 18 bases outside the gene matches. CDR3 residues: CASSRGGTTTTTSEQYF. CDR3 nucleotides: TGCGCCAGCAGCCGCGGAGGGACTACTACTACTACGAGCGAGCAGTACTTC.

The J gene is TRBJ1-2, the V gene TRBV9; 9 bases agree with TRBD1. The J segment lost 5 bases and the V segment lost 0 bases, leaving 2 bases of the junction unmatched. This CDR3 region has 14 residues. CDR1 SGDLS and CDR2 YYNGEE come from the germline V gene. CDR3 nucleotide sequence: TGTGCCAGCAGCGTAGCCGGACAGGGGTATGGCTACACCTTC. This codes for CASSVAGQGYGYTF.

A single count supports this clone. This rearrangement joins TRBV7-9 to TRBJ2-7, with D tentatively TRBD1 (5 bases). V lost 2 bases and J 6 bases, leaving 8 bases between the germline ends. Germline V lookup: CDR1 SEHNR, CDR2 FQNEAQ (reference sequence). CDR3 length equals 12 residues. CDR3 DNA sequence: TGTGCCAGCAGCTTATCAGGGCTCGAGCAGTACTTC. Residues: CASSLSGLEQYF.

The chain employs TRBV30 and TRBJ1-5; unclear D gene. The CDR3 spans 14 residues. Germline V lookup: CDR1 GTSNPN, CDR2 SVGIG (reference sequence). Trimming cost V 0 bases and J 3 bases, with 9 bases left between them. The CDR3 DNA reads TGTGCCTGGAGTGTGGGCAGCCTCAATCAGCCCCAGCATTTT. It codes for CAWSVGSLNQPQHF. The full variable domain, in which reference TRBV30 and TRBJ1-5 provide the parts outside the CDR3, is SQTIHQWPATLVQPVGSPLSLECTVEGTSNPNLYWYRQAAGRGLQLLFYSVGIGQISSEVPQNLSASRPQDRQFILSSKKLLLSDSGFYLCAWSVGSLNQPQHFGDGTRLSIL.

The chain uses TRBV27 and TRBJ1-4; possibly TRBD1 for D (5 bases). Trimming shortened V by 2 bases and J by 5 bases, and 18 bases separated the two germline ends. Germline CDR1 and CDR2: MNHEY and SMNVEV (reference sequence). The CDR3 loop spans 17 amino acids. CDR3 in amino acids: CASSLKGVSPLNEKLFF. The CDR3, as DNA: TGTGCCAGCAGTTTAAAAGGGGTCAGTCCCCTAAATGAAAAACTGTTTTTT.

In this sample, this clone turned up a few times. The rearrangement joins TRBV19 to TRBJ1-2, with TRBD1 identical over 7 bases. Germline CDR1 LNHDA, CDR2 SQIVND (reference sequence). J was trimmed by 0 bases and V by 3 bases; bases with no gene match: 4. The CDR3 is 15 amino acids. CDR3 region: CASSIGTDANYGYTF. The CDR3 DNA is TGTGCCAGTAGTATCGGGACAGATGCTAACTATGGCTACACCTTC. Variable domain in full (rest from reference TRBV19 and TRBJ1-2): DGGITQSPKYLFRKEGQNVTLSCEQNLNHDAMYWYRQDPGQGLRLIYYSQIVNDFQKGDIAEGYSVSREKKESFPLTVTSAQKNPTAFYLCASSIGTDANYGYTFGSGTRLTVV.

The chain has TRBV29-1 and TRBJ1-2; D is unclear. V lost 1 base and J lost 3, with 6 bases in between. The germline gives CDR1 SQVTM, CDR2 ANQGSEA. The CDR3 totals 12 residues. The CDR3 sequence: CSVEAGYYGYTF. In DNA, the CDR3 is TGCAGCGTTGAAGCGGGTTACTATGGCTACACCTTC.

V usage is TRBV4-1 and J usage is TRBJ2-3; a weak D match, TRBD2 (7 bases). Trimming left V 1 base short and J 1 base short, with 9 bases between. The germline V gene has CDR1 MGHRA and CDR2 YSYEKL. This CDR3 is 15 amino acids long. CDR3 residues: CASSQAGGGTDTQYF. Written as DNA, the CDR3 is TGCGCCAGCAGCCAAGCGGGGGGCGGCACAGATACGCAGTATTTT.

The CDR3 sequence: CASSLASGGAWDTQYF. CDR3 nucleotides: TGCGCCAGCAGCTTGGCTTCCGGGGGGGCATGGGATACGCAGTATTTT. The V call is TRBV5-1, the J call TRBJ2-3; 8 bases are a match to TRBD2. The V segment lost 0 bases and the J segment 6 bases; nucleotides outside the gene matches: 9. CDR3 length equals 16 residues. CDR1 SGHRS and CDR2 YFSETQ come from the germline V gene.

V usage is TRBV5-4 and J usage is TRBJ2-7; 9 bases line up with TRBD2. Germline CDR1 reads SGHNT; CDR2 reads YYREEE (reference sequence). V shed 3 bases and J 3 bases; nucleotides not matched to a gene: 7. CDR3 length: 15 residues. CDR3 nucleotides: TGTGCCAGCAGCTCGGGTAGCGGGGGCATCTACGAGCAGTACTTC. Translated: CASSSGSGGIYEQYF.

The chain's CDR3 is CSVRLAAGYGYTF. CDR3 sequence (DNA): TGCAGCGTTCGTCTTGCGGCCGGCTATGGCTACACCTTC. This sequence joins TRBV29-1 and TRBJ1-2; D uncertain. Germline CDR1 SQVTM, CDR2 ANQGSEA. Deletions cut 5 bases from V and 4 bases from J, with 14 bases between. The CDR3 totals 13 residues.

The chain employs TRBV27 and TRBJ2-4; 7 nucleotides agree with TRBD2. CDR3 length equals 13 residues. V dropped 7 bases and J dropped 9; count of bases not matched to a gene: 9. Germline CDR1 reads MNHEY; CDR2 reads SMNVEV (reference sequence). CDR3 sequence reads: CASTRPGGGIQYF. CDR3 sequence (DNA): TGTGCCAGCACCCGACCTGGGGGGGGCATTCAGTACTTC.